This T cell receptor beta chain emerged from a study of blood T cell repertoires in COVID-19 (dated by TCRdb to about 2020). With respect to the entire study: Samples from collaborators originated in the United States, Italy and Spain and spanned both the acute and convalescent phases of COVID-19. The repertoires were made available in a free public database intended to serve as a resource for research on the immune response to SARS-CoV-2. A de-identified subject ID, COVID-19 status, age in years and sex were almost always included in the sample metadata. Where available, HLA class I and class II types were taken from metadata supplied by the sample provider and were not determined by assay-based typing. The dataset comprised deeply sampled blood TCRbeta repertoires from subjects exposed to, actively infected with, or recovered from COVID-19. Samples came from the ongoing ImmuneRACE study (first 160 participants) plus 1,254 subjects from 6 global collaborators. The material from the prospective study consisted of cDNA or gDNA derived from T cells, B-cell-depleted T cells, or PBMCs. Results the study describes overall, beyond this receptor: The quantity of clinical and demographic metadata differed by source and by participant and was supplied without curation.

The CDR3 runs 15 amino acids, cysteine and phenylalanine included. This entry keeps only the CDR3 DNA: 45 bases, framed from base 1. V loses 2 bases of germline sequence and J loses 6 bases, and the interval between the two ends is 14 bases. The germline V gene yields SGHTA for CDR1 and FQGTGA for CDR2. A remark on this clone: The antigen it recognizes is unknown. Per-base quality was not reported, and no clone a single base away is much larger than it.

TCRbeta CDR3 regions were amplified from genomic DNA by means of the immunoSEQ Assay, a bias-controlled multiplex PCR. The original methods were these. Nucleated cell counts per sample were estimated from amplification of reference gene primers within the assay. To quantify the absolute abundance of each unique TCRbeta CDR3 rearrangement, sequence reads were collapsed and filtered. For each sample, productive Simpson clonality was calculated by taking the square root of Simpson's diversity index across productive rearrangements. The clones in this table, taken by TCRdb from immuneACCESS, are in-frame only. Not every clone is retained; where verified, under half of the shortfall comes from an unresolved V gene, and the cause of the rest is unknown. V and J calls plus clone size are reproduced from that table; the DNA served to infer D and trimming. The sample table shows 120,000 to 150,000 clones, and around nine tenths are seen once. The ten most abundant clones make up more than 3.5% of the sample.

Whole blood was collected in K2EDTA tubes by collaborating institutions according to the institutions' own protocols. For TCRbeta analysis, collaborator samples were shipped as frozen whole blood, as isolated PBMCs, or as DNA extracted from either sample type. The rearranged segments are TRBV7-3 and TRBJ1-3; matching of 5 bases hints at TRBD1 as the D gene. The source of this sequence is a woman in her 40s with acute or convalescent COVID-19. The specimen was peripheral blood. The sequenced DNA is TGTGCCAGCAGCTTAGAACCAGGGTCCGAAAACACCATATATTTT. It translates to CASSLEPGSENTIYF.